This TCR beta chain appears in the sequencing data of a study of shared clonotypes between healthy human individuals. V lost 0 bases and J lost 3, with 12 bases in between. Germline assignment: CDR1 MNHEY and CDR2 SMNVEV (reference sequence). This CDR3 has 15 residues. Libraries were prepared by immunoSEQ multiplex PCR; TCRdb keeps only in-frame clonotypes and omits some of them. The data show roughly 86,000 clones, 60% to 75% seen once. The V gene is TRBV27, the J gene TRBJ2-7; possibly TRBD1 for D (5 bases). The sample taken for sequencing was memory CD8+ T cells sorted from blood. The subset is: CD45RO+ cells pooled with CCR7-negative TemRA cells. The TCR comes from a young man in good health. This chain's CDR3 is CASSLSGANVYEQYF. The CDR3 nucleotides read TGTGCCAGCAGTTTATCAGGGGCAAACGTCTACGAGCAGTACTTC.